One sample yielded the 5 T cell receptor beta chains listed below, sequenced in a study of cytotoxic CD8 clonotypes in ibrutinib-treated CLL. Using immunoSEQ multiplex PCR, the repertoire was profiled, and TCRdb retains in-frame clones only, with some absent. The sample shows some 20,000 clones, 65% to 85% of them seen only once. Sample: PBMCs, taken before ibrutinib treatment. The receptors were sampled from a human donor with chronic lymphocytic leukemia.

The chain joins TRBV30 to TRBJ2-1; weak D call: TRBD2 (6 bases). CDR1 GTSNPN and CDR2 SVGIG come from the germline V gene (reference sequence). The CDR3 is 14 amino acids. Trimming removed 6 bases from V and 8 bases from J, with 20 bases in between. The CDR3 sequence is CACHTSPIIYEQFF. CDR3 sequence (DNA): TGTGCCTGCCACACTAGCCCCATAATCTATGAGCAGTTCTTC.

This rearrangement joins TRBV5-4 to TRBJ2-1, with TRBD2 matching over 10 bases. The CDR3 is 16 amino acids. V shed 3 bases and J 9 bases; nucleotides not matched to a gene: 12. CDR1 SGHNT and CDR2 YYREEE come from the germline V gene (reference sequence). In DNA form, the CDR3 reads TGTGCCAGCAGCTCCTCGGGCGAGCGGGGGGGTAGTGAGCAGTTCTTC. Residues: CASSSSGERGGSEQFF.

The rearrangement uses TRBV10-3 and TRBJ2-3; 9 positions match TRBD2. Trimming at V came to 3 bases and at J to 4 bases, leaving 8 bases not matched to a gene. The germline V gene encodes CDR1 ENHRY and CDR2 SYGVKD. This CDR3 contains 16 residues. The CDR3 DNA sequence: TGTGCCATCAGTGACCCAGCGGGGGGAGTCGCAGATACGCAGTATTTT. Amino acids: CAISDPAGGVADTQYF.

This sequence joins TRBV19 and TRBJ2-7; TRBD2 matches at 7 bases. This CDR3 has 13 residues. V shed 6 bases and J 6 bases; nucleotides not matched to a gene: 8. Germline CDR1 is LNHDA and CDR2 is SQIVND (reference sequence). CDR3 DNA: TGTGCCAGTAGACCTAGCGGATTGAGCGAGCAGTACTTC. Translation: CASRPSGLSEQYF.

The CDR3: CASTPNLQETQYF. CDR3 coding DNA: TGTGCCAGCACCCCAAATCTACAAGAGACCCAGTACTTC. The V call is TRBV7-2, the J call TRBJ2-5; D unresolved. The CDR3 is 13 amino acids. V lost 7 bases, J lost 2 bases, and 11 bases lay in between. Germline CDR1 is SGHTA and CDR2 is FQGNSA.